What follows describes a single T cell receptor (beta chain). The data stem from a study of identifying expanded T cells in peripheral blood. Here immunoSEQ multiplex PCR was the method, and the copy in TCRdb shows in-frame clones only, minus some. There are about 85,000 clones in the sample; 88% occur only once, and around a fifth lies in the top ten. The CDR3 contains 16 residues. Germline values: CDR1 LGHNA, CDR2 YSLEER. Trimming removed 0 bases from V and 7 bases from J, with 17 bases in between. The sequenced sample was blood. The chain links TRBV4-3 to TRBJ2-3; TRBD2 might be the D (5 bases). The clonotype was recovered from a person aged 18 to 75 in good health. The CDR3 nucleotides are TGCGCCAGCAGCCAAGACAAAAGAGGGTTCGGAAATACGCAGTATTTT. This translates into CASSQDKRGFGNTQYF.